These 25 T cell receptor beta chains originate from one sample sequenced in a study of spatial heterogeneity in lung cancer. Sample time point: sample taken at primary tumor resection. Sequencing was performed on whole RNA extracted from tumor and nontumor lung tissue, or from frozen PBMC, and the material was left unsorted. From the 5' RACE reads, TCRdb called clonotypes with MiXCR, one entry per CDR3 protein. The table includes more than 15,000 distinct CDR3 sequences, about a fifth detected once. Sequences were derived from PBMCs, sampled at surgery. Receptor source: a female donor with early-stage non-small cell lung cancer.

The chain links TRBV7-3 to TRBJ2-1; D is undetermined. CDR1 and CDR2 from the germline V gene are SGHTA and FQGTGA. The CDR3 loop spans 15 amino acids. The ends were cut back, 2 bases at V and 7 bases at J, with 15 bases in the middle. CDR3 region: CASSLQSAARNEQFF. The CDR3 coding sequence is TGTGCCAGCAGCTTACAGAGCGCAGCCAGGAATGAGCAGTTCTTC.

The chain carries TRBV18 and TRBJ1-5; TRBD1 might be the D (5 bases). Trimming removed 2 bases from V and 3 bases from J, with 8 bases in between. Looked up from germline, CDR1 is KGHSH and CDR2 is LQKENI. The CDR3 spans 14 residues. The CDR3 reads CASSPDSSNQPQHF. CDR3 DNA sequence: TGTGCCAGCTCACCAGACAGTTCCAATCAGCCCCAGCATTTT. Drawing the rest from reference TRBV18 and TRBJ1-5, the complete variable domain is NAGVMQNPRHLVRRRGQEARLRCSPMKGHSHVYWYRQLPEEGLKFMVYLQKENIIDESGMPKERFSAEFPKEGPSILRIQQVVRGDSAAYFCASSPDSSNQPQHFGDGTRLSIL.

This clonotype appeared many times. The chain couples TRBV7-9 to TRBJ2-2; no clear D gene. This CDR3 region has 10 residues. The germline V and J ends were trimmed by 7 bases and 4 bases, with 1 base remaining between them. In germline, CDR1 is SEHNR, CDR2 FQNEAQ (reference sequence). The CDR3 region is CASTTGELFF. The DNA of the CDR3 is TGTGCCAGCACCACCGGGGAGCTGTTTTTT. Full variable domain (remainder filled in from reference TRBV7-9 and TRBJ2-2): DTGVSQNPRHKITKRGQNVTFRCDPISEHNRLYWYRQTLGQGPEFLTYFQNEAQLEKSRLLSDRFSAERPKGSFSTLEIQRTEQGDSAMYLCASTTGELFFGEGSRLTVL.

This clonotype has a count of ten or more. This chain links TRBV19 with TRBJ2-1; no clear D gene. CDR1 and CDR2 from the germline V gene are LNHDA and SQIVND (reference sequence). The V gene lost 1 base and the J gene lost 8 bases, with 18 bases spanning the gap. The CDR3 length is 16 residues. CDR3: CASSIVALPVSDEQFF. The CDR3 DNA reads as TGTGCCAGTAGTATAGTGGCCCTCCCGGTGTCGGATGAGCAGTTCTTC.

The table lists this clonotype with a few counts. The chain couples TRBV20-1 to TRBJ2-1, with 7 bases that match TRBD2. This CDR3 has 13 residues. Germline assignment: CDR1 DFQATT and CDR2 SNEGSKA (reference sequence). Trimming at V came to 0 bases and at J to 14 bases, leaving 10 bases not matched to a gene. The CDR3 reads CSAREGSGALKFF. Here the CDR3 DNA reads TGCAGTGCTAGAGAAGGGAGCGGGGCCTTGAAGTTCTTC.

This clonotype showed up many times. V and J are TRBV7-2 and TRBJ1-1, with D unresolved. Trimming stripped 1 base from V and 1 base from J, with 10 bases between. The CDR3 is 15 amino acids. Germline V lookup: CDR1 SGHTA, CDR2 FQGNSA. The CDR3 sequence: CASSLGAAPNTEAFF. Here the CDR3 DNA reads TGTGCCAGCAGCTTAGGGGCGGCACCGAACACTGAAGCTTTCTTT.

This clonotype was picked up a small number of times. The V and J genes are TRBV28 and TRBJ2-3; 8 nucleotides match TRBD1. Losses at the gene ends were 5 bases for V and 3 bases for J; bases not matched to a gene: 10. The CDR3 is 16 amino acids. Germline CDR1 reads MDHEN; CDR2 reads SYDVKM. CDR3 in amino acids: CASSPLRQGRTDTQYF. DNA for the CDR3: TGTGCCAGCAGTCCTCTCAGACAGGGGAGGACAGATACGCAGTATTTT.

The rearrangement joins TRBV6-2 or TRBV6-3 to TRBJ1-2, with D perhaps matching TRBD1 (6 bases). V was shortened by 5 bases and J by 1 base, with 17 bases between the two germline ends. Per the germline V gene, CDR1 is MNHEY and CDR2 is SVGEGT. This CDR3 has 16 residues. DNA for the CDR3: TGTGCCAGCAGTAGCTTCTACAGGGACAATAACTATGGCTACACCTTC. Protein product: CASSSFYRDNNYGYTF.

This clonotype is medium-sized in the sample. J is TRBJ1-5 and V is TRBV7-2; the D gene is possibly TRBD1 (5 bases). Deletions cut 1 base from V and 6 bases from J, with 13 bases between. Germline assignment: CDR1 SGHTA and CDR2 FQGNSA. This CDR3 is 15 amino acids long. The CDR3 loop is CASSLDWGRGQPQHF. The DNA of the CDR3 is TGTGCCAGCAGCTTAGATTGGGGTAGGGGTCAGCCCCAGCATTTT.

This clonotype was seen only a few times. This chain links TRBV12-3 or TRBV12-4 with TRBJ1-5; a possible D gene is TRBD1 (6 bases). This CDR3 contains 14 residues. Trimming removed 6 bases from V and 4 bases from J, with 13 bases in between. The CDR3 sequence is CASSLTGANQPQHF. The CDR3 region has the DNA TGTGCCAGCAGCTTGACAGGCGCGAATCAGCCCCAGCATTTT.

This clonotype occurred many times. The J gene is TRBJ2-1, the V gene TRBV5-6; D is undetermined. The CDR3 is made up of 15 amino acids. V was clipped by 4 bases and J by 6 bases, with 17 bases between them. Germline-derived CDR1 and CDR2 are SGHDT and YYEEEE. The CDR3 spells CASSLEQYSGNEQFF. The CDR3, as DNA: TGTGCCAGCAGCCTGGAGCAGTACTCCGGCAATGAGCAGTTCTTC.

Remarks on this clonotype: A clone one base away is much larger, so this may be a read error. The J gene is TRBJ2-2, the V gene TRBV12-3 or TRBV12-4; the D is unclear. V was shortened by 11 bases and J by 6 bases, with 25 bases between the two germline ends. The CDR3 contains 16 residues. The CDR3: CAGTPTKLSRAGELFF. CDR3 nucleotides: TGTGCCGGCACCCCCACCAAACTGTCAAGGGCCGGGGAGCTGTTTTTT.

Ten or more counts support this clonotype. This chain links TRBV5-1 with TRBJ2-5, with no clear D. The CDR3 totals 17 residues. V gave up 7 bases and J gave up 2 bases, with 24 bases separating them. Germline lookup yields CDR1 SGHRS and CDR2 YFSETQ. CDR3 DNA: TGCGCCAGCTCCTTTTCGTCGGCCTCAGTGGGACAAGAGACCCAGTACTTC. Residues: CASSFSSASVGQETQYF.

This clonotype was counted only a few times. This chain joins TRBV21-1 and TRBJ1-6; the table assigns TRBD1, which was not confirmed against the DNA. TRBV21-1 is deemed a pseudogene. The CDR3 contains 21 residues. The CDR3 loop is CASSRSPPGPLGTQNNGTLHF. The CDR3, as DNA: TGTGCCAGCAGCCGTTCACCGCCGGGACCCCTGGGTACTCAGAATAATGGGACCCTCCACTTT.

The CDR3 sequence: CSVGRERHEQYF. The CDR3 region has the DNA TGCAGCGTTGGGCGGGAGCGCCACGAGCAGTACTTC. The rearrangement links TRBV29-1 to TRBJ2-7; 7 bases match TRBD2. The ends lost 4 bases at V and 5 bases at J; junction bases unmatched: 5. The length of the CDR3 is 12 residues. Germline assignment: CDR1 SQVTM and CDR2 ANQGSEA.

This sequence joins TRBV20-1 and TRBJ1-2; possibly TRBD1 for D (5 bases). V dropped 4 bases and J dropped 6 bases, with 18 bases sitting between them. There are 14 residues in the CDR3. Germline CDR1 is DFQATT and CDR2 is SNEGSKA (reference sequence). The DNA for the CDR3 is TGCAGTGCTACTAACCGGGACGGCGCCGATGGCTACACCTTC. As protein: CSATNRDGADGYTF.

The V and J genes are TRBV7-3 and TRBJ2-7; D is uncertain. The ends were cut back, 0 bases at V and 6 bases at J, with 9 bases in the middle. Per the germline V gene, CDR1 is SGHTA and CDR2 is FQGTGA. This CDR3 comprises 13 residues. This CDR3 is CASSLTASSEQYF. CDR3 DNA: TGTGCCAGCAGCTTAACGGCTAGTTCCGAGCAGTACTTC.

This clonotype was detected many times. The chain has TRBV27 and TRBJ2-5; TRBD1 matches at 10 bases. The CDR3 has 14 residues. CDR1 is MNHEY, CDR2 SMNVEV, per germline (reference sequence). V trimming: 8 bases; J trimming: 5 bases; junction bases outside the gene matches: 8. The CDR3 DNA is TGTGCCAGCCGAAATGGACAGGGGGACGAGACCCAGTACTTC. Protein product: CASRNGQGDETQYF.

In its sample, this clonotype was seen many times. V and J are TRBV27 and TRBJ1-2, with D possibly TRBD1 on 6 matching bases. The V gene's germline CDR1 is MNHEY and CDR2 SMNVEV (reference sequence). The CDR3 is 13 residues long. V lost 8 bases to trimming and J lost 1 base, with 11 bases between them. CDR3 amino acids: CASGQHNNYGYTF. The CDR3 DNA reads as TGTGCCAGCGGACAGCATAATAACTATGGCTACACCTTC.

The chain joins TRBV28 to TRBJ2-7; D gene ambiguous. Per germline, CDR1 MDHEN and CDR2 SYDVKM. V was trimmed by 5 bases and J by 4 bases, leaving 15 bases between them. The CDR3 spans 14 residues. As DNA, the CDR3 is TGTGCCAGCAGTCCCCTGGGCTACCAGTACGAGCAGTACGTC. As protein: CASSPLGYQYEQYV.

The rearrangement uses TRBV6-1 and TRBJ1-5; D may be TRBD1 (6 bases). V lost 5 bases, J lost 3 bases, and 8 bases lay in between. CDR1 is MNHNS and CDR2 is SASEGT in the germline V gene. The CDR3 has 13 residues. CDR3 nucleotide sequence: TGTGCCAGCAGTAGGACAGACAATCAGCCCCAGCATTTT. Encoded protein: CASSRTDNQPQHF.

This chain connects TRBV20-1 to TRBJ2-1, with D perhaps TRBD1 or TRBD2 (5 bases each). Germline V gene lookup returns CDR1 DFQATT and CDR2 SNEGSKA (reference sequence). Trimming shortened V by 5 bases and J by 1 base, and 18 bases separated the two germline ends. The CDR3 spans 16 residues. The CDR3 nucleotides are TGCAGTGCTCCCCTTAGGGGAGTCGGGTCCTACAATGAGCAGTTCTTC. Translating it yields CSAPLRGVGSYNEQFF.

In this sample, this clonotype turned up many times. The chain employs TRBV28 and TRBJ2-1; D possibly uses TRBD1 or TRBD2 (5 bases each). The CDR3 runs 15 residues. In germline, CDR1 is MDHEN, CDR2 SYDVKM. V shed 7 bases and J shed 6 bases, with 19 bases lying between them. The CDR3 reads CASISGGVGGNEQFF. Here the CDR3 DNA reads TGTGCCAGCATCTCCGGTGGGGTTGGGGGCAATGAGCAGTTCTTC.

This clonotype came up a few times. The chain links TRBV9 to TRBJ2-5, with TRBD2 identical over 12 bases. The CDR3 sequence is 16 residues long. Germline values: CDR1 SGDLS, CDR2 YYNGEE. Trimming at V came to 3 bases and at J to 2 bases, leaving 5 bases not matched to a gene. The CDR3 loop is CASSARTSGKQETQYF. In DNA, the CDR3 is TGTGCCAGCAGCGCACGGACTAGCGGGAAACAAGAGACCCAGTACTTC. Using reference TRBV9 and TRBJ2-5 for the parts outside the CDR3, the full variable domain is DSGVTQTPKHLITATGQRVTLRCSPRSGDLSVYWYQQSLDQGLQFLIQYYNGEERAKGNILERFSAQQFPDLHSELNLSSLELGDSALYFCASSARTSGKQETQYFGPGTRLLVL.

There are many counts of this clonotype. The chain joins TRBV5-4 to TRBJ1-5; D not resolved. The CDR3 spans 14 residues. V lost 1 base and J lost 0, with 5 bases in between. Germline assignment: CDR1 SGHNT and CDR2 YYREEE (reference sequence). The CDR3 protein is CASSLRYSNQPQHF. The DNA for the CDR3 is TGTGCCAGCAGCTTGCGGTATAGCAATCAGCCCCAGCATTTT.